This T cell receptor (beta chain) originates from a study of cytomegalovirus exposure and HLA in healthy donors. Vbeta (60) and Jbeta (13) primers were used in the PCR. Assay: immunoSEQ multiplex PCR; the TCRdb copy retains only in-frame clones and omits some. The repertoire holds 200,000 to 250,000 clones, with roughly three quarters as singletons. The length of the CDR3 is 15 residues. Germline-derived CDR1 and CDR2 are MNHEY and SMNVEV (reference sequence). Trimming took off 2 bases at V and 10 bases at J, with 18 bases between the two ends. The TCR sequence derives from a man between 45 and 60 years old in good health and CMV-seronegative. The chain combines TRBV27 with TRBJ2-1; possible D gene TRBD2, 5 bases. The sample consisted of PBMCs. CDR3: CASSLPGLLAGEQFF. CDR3 bases: TGTGCCAGCAGTTTACCCGGACTCCTCGCTGGGGAGCAGTTCTTC.